The 21 T cell receptor beta chains reported below all come from one sample, sequenced in a study of blood T cell repertoires in COVID-19. The data were produced by immunoSEQ multiplex PCR, yet TCRdb's version contains in-frame clones alone and is incomplete. The sample holds 250,000 to 300,000 clones, nearly 90% seen once. The sequenced sample consisted of PBMCs or T cells enriched from blood (not recorded which). Source of these receptors: a woman in her 30s who had recovered from COVID-19.

This chain links TRBV29-1 with TRBJ2-2, with 7 bases aligning to TRBD2. The junction had 5 bases not matched to a gene; V was cut back by 4 bases and J by 3 bases. The CDR3 extends over 14 amino acids. Germline V gives CDR1 SQVTM, CDR2 ANQGSEA. DNA of the CDR3: TGCAGCGTTGCAGGCCGGGAGGACACCGGGGAGCTGTTTTTT. Translating it yields CSVAGREDTGELFF.

The rearrangement joins TRBV5-6 to TRBJ1-5; 7 bases align to TRBD1. Per the germline V gene, CDR1 is SGHDT and CDR2 is YYEEEE. V shed 4 bases, J shed 5 bases, and the junction held 9 bases outside the gene matches. The CDR3 covers 15 residues. The CDR3: CASSQGQPAHQPQHF. CDR3 in DNA: TGTGCCAGCAGCCAGGGACAGCCTGCCCATCAGCCCCAGCATTTT.

V usage is TRBV27 and J usage is TRBJ2-1; TRBD2 might be the D (5 bases). V was trimmed by 5 bases and J by 15 bases, leaving 20 bases between them. This CDR3 has 13 amino acids. Germline V gives CDR1 MNHEY, CDR2 SMNVEV (reference sequence). The CDR3 sequence: CASSKHPQDLTFF. CDR3 nucleotide sequence: TGTGCCAGCAGTAAGCACCCCCAGGACTTAACGTTCTTC.

The rearrangement uses TRBV6-1 and TRBJ1-6, with unresolved D. CDR1 is MNHNS and CDR2 is SASEGT in the germline V gene. Trimming cost V 3 bases and J 4 bases, with 10 bases left between them. This CDR3 comprises 15 residues. This CDR3 reads CASSEWAAYNSPLHF. CDR3 nucleotides: TGTGCCAGCAGTGAGTGGGCAGCTTATAATTCACCCCTCCACTTT.

This clone was observed a single time. V and J are TRBV9 and TRBJ2-3; TRBD1 aligns across 9 bases. CDR3 length equals 16 residues. V dropped 7 bases and J dropped 1; count of bases not matched to a gene: 10. Per germline, CDR1 SGDLS and CDR2 YYNGEE. In DNA, the CDR3 is TGTGCCAGCGCCCCTGGAAACAGGGGGCGCACAGATACGCAGTATTTT. It yields the protein CASAPGNRGRTDTQYF.

This clone has just one count. The genes are TRBV4-3 and TRBJ1-2; D is uncertain. The germline V gene encodes CDR1 LGHNA and CDR2 YSLEER. Trimming shortened V by 4 bases and J by 7 bases, and 19 bases separated the two germline ends. The CDR3 is made up of 15 amino acids. Here the CDR3 reads CASSLSGRVSGGYTF. The DNA of the CDR3 is TGCGCCAGCAGCCTCTCCGGAAGGGTTAGCGGTGGCTACACCTTC.

The CDR3, as DNA: TGCAGTGCTAGTCGGCAGCTACTAAAACCCGAAGCTTTCTTT. Its protein product is CSASRQLLKPEAFF. The chain uses TRBV20-1 and TRBJ1-1, with D unclear. Germline lookup yields CDR1 DFQATT and CDR2 SNEGSKA (reference sequence). V dropped 3 bases and J dropped 8 bases, with 19 bases sitting between them. This CDR3 has 14 residues.

The chain recombines TRBV4-1 with TRBJ2-7, with 9 bases matching TRBD2. Germline V lookup: CDR1 MGHRA, CDR2 YSYEKL. The V segment lost 0 bases and the J segment 6 bases; nucleotides outside the gene matches: 6. The CDR3 loop spans 15 amino acids. Here the CDR3 reads CASSQEAGGPVEQYF. In DNA form, the CDR3 reads TGCGCCAGCAGCCAAGAGGCGGGGGGGCCGGTCGAGCAGTACTTC.

The chain couples TRBV28 to TRBJ2-1; maybe TRBD1 (5 bases). V lost 6 bases and J 4 bases, leaving 7 bases between the germline ends. The CDR3 is 12 amino acids. Germline values: CDR1 MDHEN, CDR2 SYDVKM. CDR3 sequence (DNA): TGTGCCAGCAGGACAGCGTACAATGAGCAGTTCTTC. Translated: CASRTAYNEQFF. The full variable domain, with the rest looked up from reference TRBV28 and TRBJ2-1, is DVKVTQSSRYLVKRTGEKVFLECVQDMDHENMFWYRQDPGLGLRLIYFSYDVKMKEKGDIPEGYSVSREKKERFSLILESASTNQTSMYLCASRTAYNEQFFGPGTRLTVL.

This chain links TRBV19 with TRBJ1-5; tentatively, D is TRBD1 (6 bases). V was shortened by 10 bases and J by 2 bases, with 21 bases between the two germline ends. CDR1 is LNHDA, CDR2 SQIVND, per germline (reference sequence). This CDR3 has 16 residues. The DNA of the CDR3 is TGTGCCAAGACAGGAAAAACAGGGTACGGCAATCAGCCCCAGCATTTT. Translation: CAKTGKTGYGNQPQHF.

The chain carries TRBV7-2 and TRBJ2-7; 9 nucleotides agree with TRBD1. J was trimmed by 2 bases and V by 4 bases; bases with no gene match: 6. The CDR3 loop spans 15 amino acids. Germline V gives CDR1 SGHTA, CDR2 FQGNSA. CDR3 loop: CASSSRRDRAYEQYF. The CDR3, as DNA: TGTGCCAGCAGCTCTCGCCGGGACAGGGCCTACGAGCAGTACTTC.

To note about this clone: A junction boundary mismatches the germline segment, possibly from a read error. This chain joins TRBV2 and TRBJ2-5, with D possibly TRBD1 on 6 matching bases. The V gene's germline CDR1 is SNHLY and CDR2 FYNNEI. The CDR3 loop spans 16 amino acids. The CDR3: CACRVWSQGHPETQYF. DNA for the CDR3: TGTGCCTGCAGGGTATGGTCACAGGGTCACCCAGAGACCCAGTACTTC.

Here the CDR3 reads CASSLDGGTGGHNAYGYTF. The CDR3 DNA is TGTGCCAGCAGCTTAGATGGAGGGACAGGGGGCCATAATGCCTATGGCTACACCTTC. The rearrangement links TRBV11-3 to TRBJ1-2, with 12 bases lining up with TRBD1. After removal of 0 bases from V and 4 bases from J, the junction contained 12 bases not matched to a gene. Germline CDR1 and CDR2: SGHNT and YENEEA. The length of the CDR3 is 19 residues.

This rearrangement joins TRBV28 to TRBJ2-3, with TRBD1 as a possible D gene (5 bases). Between the trimmed V and J ends, which lost 5 bases and 0 bases, there was a span of 18 bases. Germline CDR1 MDHEN, CDR2 SYDVKM. The length of the CDR3 is 17 residues. CDR3 amino acids: CASSPLADTASTDTQYF. CDR3 sequence (DNA): TGTGCCAGCAGTCCCTTGGCGGACACAGCAAGCACAGATACGCAGTATTTT.

The V and J genes are TRBV7-9 and TRBJ1-1; possibly TRBD1 for D (5 bases). Germline values: CDR1 SEHNR, CDR2 FQNEAQ (reference sequence). The CDR3 is made up of 14 amino acids. The germline V and J ends were trimmed by 1 base and 5 bases, with 11 bases remaining between them. For the CDR3, the DNA is TGTGCCAGCAGCTTAGTGGAGGGGACTACTGAAGCTTTCTTT. Protein: CASSLVEGTTEAFF.

The chain couples TRBV4-1 to TRBJ1-5; D remains unclear. Germline CDR1 and CDR2: MGHRA and YSYEKL. The CDR3 is 15 amino acids. The V end was cut by 4 bases, the J end by 0 bases, with 10 bases between. The CDR3 sequence: CASSLGVNSNQPQHF. CDR3 DNA: TGCGCCAGCAGCCTAGGAGTGAATAGCAATCAGCCCCAGCATTTT.

The chain links TRBV2 to TRBJ2-1; the D gene is possibly TRBD2 (5 bases). CDR3 length: 18 amino acids. Between the trimmed V and J ends, which lost 2 bases and 5 bases, there was a span of 22 bases. Germline CDR1 SNHLY, CDR2 FYNNEI. CDR3 loop: CASSENEFETGVDNEQFF. The CDR3 DNA reads TGTGCCAGCAGTGAAAACGAATTCGAGACCGGGGTAGACAATGAGCAGTTCTTC.

This clone was detected once. This chain joins TRBV30 and TRBJ2-3; 7 positions agree with TRBD2. V shed 1 base and J 6 bases; nucleotides not matched to a gene: 4. Germline loops: CDR1 GTSNPN, CDR2 SVGIG (reference sequence). This CDR3 is 13 amino acids long. The CDR3 protein is CAWSGGGWDTQYF. CDR3 nucleotide sequence: TGTGCCTGGAGTGGCGGGGGATGGGATACGCAGTATTTT.

This clone showed up just once. The V and J genes are TRBV11-3 and TRBJ1-3; D perhaps matches TRBD1 (6 bases). V lost 5 bases, J lost 0 bases, and 17 bases lay in between. Germline CDR1 reads SGHNT; CDR2 reads YENEEA. The CDR3 spans 17 residues. CDR3 nucleotide sequence: TGTGCCAGCAGCACACACAGGGAGACCCTCTCTGGAAACACCATATATTTT. Protein product: CASSTHRETLSGNTIYF.

The genes are TRBV7-8 and TRBJ1-3; TRBD1 is a possible D gene (5 bases). This CDR3 spans 16 amino acids. Germline CDR1 SGHVS, CDR2 FQNEAQ. The V end was cut by 2 bases, the J end by 0 bases, with 11 bases between. The CDR3, as DNA: TGTGCCAGCAGCTTAAGGACACCATTCTCTGGAAACACCATATATTTT. It is translated as CASSLRTPFSGNTIYF. The full variable domain, completed using reference TRBV7-8 and TRBJ1-3, is GAGVSQSPRYKVAKRGQDVALRCDPISGHVSLFWYQQALGQGPEFLTYFQNEAQLDKSGLPSDRFFAERPEGSVSTLKIQRTQQEDSAVYLCASSLRTPFSGNTIYFGEGSWLTVV.

The chain uses TRBV19 and TRBJ1-1, with D possibly being TRBD1 (5 bases). The CDR3 contains 14 residues. Trimming stripped 6 bases from V and 0 bases from J, with 11 bases between. Germline-derived CDR1 and CDR2 are LNHDA and SQIVND (reference sequence). This chain's CDR3 is CASRAGFMNTEAFF. The CDR3, as DNA: TGTGCCAGTAGGGCAGGGTTCATGAACACTGAAGCTTTCTTT.